These 23 T cell receptor beta chains were sequenced from one sample in a study of blood T cells in healthy people across ages. Sample-barcoded 5' priming and a J-beta primer mix drove a second PCR of roughly 6 to 12 cycles. TCRdb re-derived calls from the 5' RACE reads in MiXCR, one entry per CDR3 protein. The sample includes about 630,000 distinct CDR3 sequences, roughly 21% of them seen just once. The sample taken for sequencing was blood. These receptors all stem from a man in his 70s in good health.

V and J are TRBV5-1 and TRBJ2-3; the match to TRBD1 covers 8 bases. Trimming at V came to 4 bases and at J to 1 base, leaving 5 bases not matched to a gene. The germline CDR1 and CDR2 sequences are SGHRS and YFSETQ. The CDR3 runs to 15 residues. The DNA of the CDR3 is TGCGCCAGCAGCACGGGACAGGCGGGCACAGATACGCAGTATTTT. It is translated as CASSTGQAGTDTQYF.

The rearrangement joins TRBV5-1 to TRBJ2-3; D is ambiguous. In germline, CDR1 is SGHRS, CDR2 YFSETQ. Trimming removed 5 bases at V and 6 bases at J, with 13 bases between. The CDR3 is made up of 13 amino acids. CDR3: CASSWDARDTQYF. The CDR3 DNA sequence: TGCGCCAGCAGTTGGGATGCACGGGATACGCAGTATTTT.

This clonotype was picked up a small number of times. The chain's CDR3 is CASSEYPGSQETQYF. CDR3 nucleotides: TGTGCCAGCAGTGAATATCCGGGGTCCCAAGAGACCCAGTACTTC. The rearrangement links TRBV6-1 to TRBJ2-5; the D gene is possibly TRBD2 (5 bases). The V end was cut by 2 bases, the J end by 1 base, with 11 bases between. The CDR3 runs to 15 residues. The germline gives CDR1 MNHNS, CDR2 SASEGT.

This clonotype was observed a few times. The chain uses TRBV5-1 and TRBJ2-5; 9 nucleotides align to TRBD2. The J call could be wrong; TRBJ2-1 is a better fit for the DNA end. CDR3 length equals 16 residues. The germline gives CDR1 SGHRS, CDR2 YFSETQ. The CDR3 DNA follows: TGCGCCAGCAGCTTTAAAGCGGGAGGTACCTACAATGAGCAGTTCTTC. Translating gives CASSFKAGGTYNEQFF.

The V and J genes are TRBV20-1 and TRBJ2-7; the match to TRBD2 covers 9 bases. Germline V gene sequence: CDR1 DFQATT, CDR2 SNEGSKA (reference sequence). The CDR3 runs 14 residues. V shed 7 bases, J shed 0 bases, and the junction held 7 bases outside the gene matches. CDR3 DNA sequence: TGCAGTGTGGCTAGCGGGACCAGCTCCTACGAGCAGTACTTC. Amino acid sequence: CSVASGTSSYEQYF.

J is TRBJ1-4 and V is TRBV5-1; 7 bases are shared with TRBD1. V gave up 2 bases and J gave up 4 bases; unmatched junction bases: 5. Germline CDR1 and CDR2: SGHRS and YFSETQ. This CDR3 is built from 15 residues. This CDR3 is CASSFRTGGNEKLFF. The CDR3 DNA reads TGCGCCAGCAGCTTTCGGACAGGCGGTAATGAAAAACTGTTTTTT.

J is TRBJ1-2 and V is TRBV6-5; tentative D call: TRBD1 (6 bases). This CDR3 has 13 amino acids. Trimming took 6 bases from V and 7 from J, leaving 15 bases between them. Germline V lookup: CDR1 MNHEY, CDR2 SVGAGI. The CDR3 DNA sequence: TGTGCCAGCAGCCTGTCGGGGGCCGGTGGCTACACCTTC. Its protein is CASSLSGAGGYTF.

The chain carries TRBV20-1 and TRBJ2-7; D gene ambiguous. This CDR3 has 13 amino acids. V lost 1 base and J 3 bases, leaving 10 bases between the germline ends. Germline V CDR1 and CDR2: DFQATT, SNEGSKA (reference sequence). The DNA for the CDR3 is TGCAGTGCTAGAGGTGGAGCAAACTACGAGCAGTACTTC. This encodes CSARGGANYEQYF.

The rearrangement links TRBV12-3 or TRBV12-4 to TRBJ1-5, with TRBD1 matching 9 bases. The length of the CDR3 is 15 residues. J was trimmed by 6 bases and V by 6 bases; bases with no gene match: 9. CDR3 in amino acids: CASRKTGGRGQPQHF. The CDR3 DNA is TGTGCCAGCAGGAAGACAGGGGGAAGGGGTCAGCCCCAGCATTTT.

The chain uses TRBV12-3 or TRBV12-4 and TRBJ1-1; D gene uncertain. The CDR3 runs to 12 residues. Trimming shortened V by 5 bases and J by 4 bases, and 8 bases separated the two germline ends. The CDR3 DNA reads TGTGCCAGCAGTCGGTCGGTCACTGAAGCTTTCTTT. Encoded protein: CASSRSVTEAFF.

This clonotype was counted a few times. As DNA, the CDR3 is TGCGCCAGCAGCCAAGCGGGGGCAACTAATGAAAAACTGTTTTTT. This gives the protein CASSQAGATNEKLFF. The chain uses TRBV4-1 and TRBJ1-4, with D possibly being TRBD1 (5 bases). The germline gives CDR1 MGHRA, CDR2 YSYEKL. CDR3 length equals 15 residues. Trimming cost V 1 base and J 0 bases, with 6 bases left between them.

This clonotype was observed a handful of times. This rearrangement joins TRBV24-1 to TRBJ2-3, with D possibly TRBD2 on 6 matching bases. The V gene's germline CDR1 is KGHDR and CDR2 SFDVKD. CDR3 length: 15 amino acids. The V end lost 7 bases, the J end lost 4 bases, and 17 bases lay between the germline ends. In nucleotides, the CDR3 is TGTGCCACCAGCCGGCGGGGCTGGGATGCAGATACGCAGTATTTT. The encoded protein is CATSRRGWDADTQYF.

A note on this clonotype: A read error may explain this, as a much larger clone is one base away. The chain links TRBV6-2 or TRBV6-3 to TRBJ2-2, with 7 positions matching TRBD1. The length of the CDR3 is 17 residues. CDR1 is MNHEY, CDR2 SVGEGT, per germline. The CDR3: CASSYATGNAKTGELFF. CDR3 bases: TGTGCCAGCAGTTACGCGACAGGGAACGCGAAAACCGGGGAGCTGTTTTTT.

The V call is TRBV7-3, the J call TRBJ2-3; tentative D call: TRBD2 (6 bases). Trimming left V 6 bases short and J 5 bases short, with 12 bases between. Per the germline V gene, CDR1 is SGHTA and CDR2 is FQGTGA. The CDR3 covers 13 residues. The CDR3 is CASRAEEGDTQYF. CDR3 in DNA: TGTGCCAGCAGGGCGGAGGAGGGAGATACGCAGTATTTT. The full variable domain, its missing parts supplied by reference TRBV7-3 and TRBJ2-3, is GAGVSQTPSNKVTEKGKYVELRCDPISGHTALYWYRQSLGQGPEFLIYFQGTGAADDSGLPNDRFFAVRPEGSVSTLKIQRTERGDSAVYLCASRAEEGDTQYFGPGTRLTVL.

In its sample, this clonotype was seen a few times. One end of the junction fails to match germline, which may point to a read error. The J gene is TRBJ2-7, the V gene TRBV6-5, with D possibly matching TRBD1 (5 bases). Germline CDR1 reads MNHEY; CDR2 reads SVGAGI. The CDR3 is 13 residues long. The CDR3, as DNA: TGTGCCAGCAGGCCAGGGAACTCCCACGAGCAGTACTTC. Its protein is CASRPGNSHEQYF.

This clonotype showed up many times. This chain uses TRBV20-1 with TRBJ2-7, with D perhaps TRBD1 or TRBD2 (5 bases each). The germline V and J ends were trimmed by 8 bases and 0 bases, with 14 bases remaining between them. From germline, CDR1 is DFQATT and CDR2 SNEGSKA (reference sequence). The CDR3 runs 13 residues. The CDR3 loop is CSPSRDRSYEQYF. CDR3 nucleotides: TGCAGTCCTTCCCGGGACCGCTCCTACGAGCAGTACTTC.

This clonotype was found a few times. This rearrangement joins TRBV2 to TRBJ1-2; 8 positions match TRBD1. The CDR3 covers 13 residues. Germline trimming cut 5 bases from V and 6 bases from J; bases unmatched to any gene: 5. CDR1 and CDR2 (germline): SNHLY, FYNNEI. This CDR3 reads CASSFRGRDGYTF. The CDR3 DNA reads TGTGCCAGCAGTTTCAGGGGGCGGGATGGCTACACCTTC.

J is TRBJ2-3 and V is TRBV4-1, with 7 bases fitting TRBD2. V lost 1 base and J lost 1; bases outside the gene matches: 5. This CDR3 has 16 residues. CDR1 MGHRA and CDR2 YSYEKL come from the germline V gene. The CDR3 reads CASSQVWEGGTDTQYF. The CDR3 coding sequence is TGCGCCAGCAGCCAAGTCTGGGAGGGAGGCACAGATACGCAGTATTTT.

This clonotype came up a few times. The rearrangement uses TRBV5-1 and TRBJ2-5; no definite D call. Per germline, CDR1 SGHRS and CDR2 YFSETQ. V lost 1 base, J lost 1 base, and 5 bases lay in between. This CDR3 is built from 13 residues. The CDR3 loop is CASSLPFQETQYF. DNA for the CDR3: TGCGCCAGCAGCTTGCCCTTCCAAGAGACCCAGTACTTC.

The J gene is TRBJ2-7, the V gene TRBV14, with D maybe TRBD1 (6 bases). The CDR3 spans 15 residues. Between the trimmed V and J ends, which lost 4 bases and 0 bases, there was a span of 13 bases. Germline CDR1 and CDR2: SGHDN and FVKESK. The CDR3 DNA follows: TGTGCCAGCAGCCCCACGACAGGCCACTCCTACGAGCAGTACTTC. It specifies CASSPTTGHSYEQYF.

In its sample, this clonotype was seen a few times. This chain joins TRBV20-1 and TRBJ2-3; 11 bases line up with TRBD2. The J segment lost 0 bases and the V segment lost 6 bases, leaving 5 bases of the junction unmatched. CDR3 size: 15 residues. Per the germline V gene, CDR1 is DFQATT and CDR2 is SNEGSKA (reference sequence). This CDR3 is CSAKTSGVSTDTQYF. CDR3 sequence (DNA): TGCAGTGCCAAGACTAGCGGGGTTAGCACAGATACGCAGTATTTT.

Points on this clonotype: The junction does not match germline at one end; this may be a read error. The V call is TRBV28, the J call TRBJ2-7; possibly TRBD2 for D (6 bases). Germline V CDR1 and CDR2: MDHEN, SYDVKM. This CDR3 has 12 residues. CDR3 residues: CASSSGDLRKDF. CDR3 DNA: TGTGCCAGCAGTTCGGGGGACTTGCGGAAGGACTTC.

This clonotype appeared many times. This chain uses TRBV18 with TRBJ2-7; 11 bases align to TRBD1. Germline V gene sequence: CDR1 KGHSH, CDR2 LQKENI. Losses at the gene ends were 3 bases for V and 4 bases for J; bases not matched to a gene: 8. The CDR3 spans 16 residues. CDR3: CASSPKDRGRTYEQYF. The CDR3 DNA follows: TGTGCCAGCTCACCGAAGGACAGGGGGCGTACGTACGAGCAGTACTTC.